The clone carrying this T cell receptor (beta chain) has more than one count but fewer than ten. The antigen is undetermined. This sample is drawn from a study of T-cell reconstitution after alpha-beta-depleted transplantation in children. Points from the study as a whole: About two months after transplant, alpha-beta T cells reportedly came from several hundred expanded graft clones. It was surviving recipient T cells and thymic progenitors that gave some patients high TCRbeta diversity at day 60. A year had passed since transplant, and T-cell counts and diversity by then came mostly from newly produced T cells.

Preparation of the TCRbeta library used unique molecular identifiers. TCRdb analysed the PCR reads with MiXCR anew, one entry per CDR3 protein. The data hold hundreds of thousands of distinct CDR3 sequences, with roughly 13% observed a single time. The CDR3 runs to 14 residues. The V and J ends lost 6 bases and 1 base respectively, with 12 bases between them. Germline V gene data show CDR1 as DFQATT and CDR2 as SNEGSKA (reference sequence). This clonotype was sampled from a male patient younger than 18 who had a stem cell transplant for acute myeloid leukemia, so the T cells may come from the graft donor. The sequences come from PBMCs, mostly from graft donor cells, collected 360 days after TCRalphabeta/CD19-depleted stem cell transplant. J is TRBJ2-2 and V is TRBV20-1; a weak D match, TRBD2 (5 bases). In DNA, the CDR3 is TGCAGTGCCCCGACTCGGGGGAACACCGGGGAGCTGTTTTTT. This sequence encodes CSAPTRGNTGELFF.